One sample yielded the 30 T cell receptor beta chains listed below, sequenced in a study of cytomegalovirus exposure and HLA in healthy donors. PCR primers comprised 60 Vbeta and 13 Jbeta primers. TCRdb keeps only in-frame clones here, not all; method: immunoSEQ multiplex PCR. The table has 150,000 to 200,000 clones, roughly 83% seen once; the top ten hold about 1.4%. What was sequenced was PBMCs. These receptors came from a woman aged 18-29 years in good health and CMV-seronegative.

This clone was recorded only once. The CDR3 loop reads CSAWGQGEGYTF. CDR3 bases: TGCAGCGCCTGGGGACAGGGTGAGGGCTACACCTTC. The chain joins TRBV29-1 to TRBJ1-2; 9 nucleotides agree with TRBD1. Per germline, CDR1 SQVTM and CDR2 ANQGSEA. CDR3 length: 12 residues. With V trimmed by 7 bases and J by 8 bases, 8 bases remained unmatched.

The chain employs TRBV11-2 and TRBJ1-2; the D gene is possibly TRBD1 (5 bases). CDR1 and CDR2 (germline): SGHAT, FQNNGV. The CDR3 sequence is 16 residues long. Trimming left V 1 base short and J 8 bases short, with 20 bases between. CDR3 DNA sequence: TGTGCCAGCAGCTTAGTCCAAACCCCGGGGGGGGAAGGCTACACCTTC. It yields the protein CASSLVQTPGGEGYTF. Full variable domain (rest looked up from reference TRBV11-2 and TRBJ1-2): EAGVAQSPRYKIIEKRQSVAFWCNPISGHATLYWYQQILGQGPKLLIQFQNNGVVDDSQLPKDRFSAERLKGVDSTLKIQPAKLEDSAVYLCASSLVQTPGGEGYTFGSGTRLTVV.

This sequence joins TRBV28 and TRBJ1-6, with 9 bases matching TRBD1. This CDR3 is built from 14 residues. In germline, CDR1 is MDHEN, CDR2 SYDVKM. The V gene end was trimmed by 7 bases and the J gene end by 10 bases; junction bases not matched to a gene: 8. The CDR3 region is CASILGQGGSPLHF. The CDR3, as DNA: TGTGCCAGCATTCTGGGACAGGGAGGCTCACCCCTCCACTTT. Looking up the rest from reference TRBV28 and TRBJ1-6 gives the full variable domain: DVKVTQSSRYLVKRTGEKVFLECVQDMDHENMFWYRQDPGLGLRLIYFSYDVKMKEKGDIPEGYSVSREKKERFSLILESASTNQTSMYLCASILGQGGSPLHFGNGTRLTVT.

The rearrangement uses TRBV6-5 and TRBJ1-2; maybe TRBD1 (5 bases). V lost 5 bases and J lost 0, with 13 bases in between. CDR1 and CDR2 from the germline V gene are MNHEY and SVGAGI. The CDR3 consists of 15 residues. CDR3 sequence: CASSPSGGTNYGYTF. The CDR3 DNA sequence: TGTGCCAGCAGTCCGTCGGGGGGTACTAACTATGGCTACACCTTC.

The chain combines TRBV10-2 with TRBJ1-1, with 8 positions matching TRBD1. Germline V gene data show CDR1 as WSHSY and CDR2 as SAAADI. Germline trimming cut 7 bases from V and 4 bases from J; bases unmatched to any gene: 8. CDR3 length equals 14 residues. DNA of the CDR3: TGCGCCAGCAACAGGGGGGCCTTTGGCACTGAAGCTTTCTTT. This gives the protein CASNRGAFGTEAFF.

This chain uses TRBV7-9 with TRBJ2-1; D not resolved. This CDR3 spans 15 amino acids. Trimming stripped 1 base from V and 4 bases from J, with 11 bases between. CDR1 and CDR2 from the germline V gene are SEHNR and FQNEAQ (reference sequence). The chain's CDR3 is CASSLGSVPYNEQFF. The CDR3 DNA is TGTGCCAGCAGCTTAGGATCGGTCCCGTACAATGAGCAGTTCTTC.

With regard to this clone: This sample includes further DNA sequences coding for the same CDR3. The chain links TRBV19 to TRBJ2-6, with 8 bases aligning to TRBD1. This CDR3 has 16 residues. CDR1 is LNHDA, CDR2 SQIVND, per germline (reference sequence). The junction had 2 bases not matched to a gene; V was cut back by 4 bases and J by 0 bases. CDR3 protein: CASSKDRASGANVLTF. The CDR3 nucleotides read TGTGCCAGTAGTAAGGACAGGGCCTCTGGGGCCAACGTCCTGACTTTC.

V gene TRBV19 combines with J gene TRBJ1-5; no reliable D call. The CDR3 covers 14 residues. Trimming pared 5 bases from V and 10 bases from J, leaving 18 bases between. Germline V lookup: CDR1 LNHDA, CDR2 SQIVND (reference sequence). CDR3 residues: CASSPSGPSQPQHF. The CDR3 nucleotides read TGTGCCAGTAGTCCAAGCGGGCCCTCGCAACCCCAGCATTTT.

This chain connects TRBV21-1 to TRBJ2-7; TRBD2, the D gene given by the table, was not confirmed from the DNA. TRBV21-1 counts as a pseudogene. The CDR3 is 12 amino acids. CDR3 nucleotides: TGTGCCAGCAGCAAGATTAGCTACGAGCAGTACTTC. This gives the protein CASSKISYEQYF.

This chain links TRBV19 with TRBJ1-4; D may be TRBD1 (5 bases). Germline loops: CDR1 LNHDA, CDR2 SQIVND (reference sequence). The CDR3 consists of 15 residues. Trimming stripped 7 bases from V and 0 bases from J, with 12 bases between. The CDR3, as DNA: TGTGCCAGTAAGGACACGCCAGCAACTAATGAAAAACTGTTTTTT. This sequence encodes CASKDTPATNEKLFF.

This sequence joins TRBV5-1 and TRBJ2-5; 10 bases align to TRBD2. This CDR3 spans 14 amino acids. In germline, CDR1 is SGHRS, CDR2 YFSETQ. V was clipped by 6 bases and J by 4 bases; unmatched bases: 6. The DNA for the CDR3 is TGCGCCAGCACAAAGGGACTAGCGACAGAGACCCAGTACTTC. Translating it yields CASTKGLATETQYF.

This rearrangement joins TRBV6-1 to TRBJ2-3; D may be TRBD2 (5 bases). The germline V and J ends were trimmed by 4 bases and 0 bases, with 14 bases remaining between them. The CDR3 consists of 16 residues. Germline V gene data show CDR1 as MNHNS and CDR2 as SASEGT. DNA for the CDR3: TGTGCCAGCAGTGTAATATCGGGGTCCAGCACAGATACGCAGTATTTT. It yields the protein CASSVISGSSTDTQYF.

The V and J genes are TRBV6-1 and TRBJ2-1; no definite D call. This CDR3 has 13 residues. The V end lost 4 bases, the J end lost 11 bases, and 15 bases lay between the germline ends. Germline V gene lookup returns CDR1 MNHNS and CDR2 SASEGT. Written as DNA, the CDR3 is TGTGCCAGCAGTGCGTCCAGAACACCCCAGCAGTTCTTC. Its translation: CASSASRTPQQFF.

V usage is TRBV4-1 and J usage is TRBJ1-2; tentative D call: TRBD1 (6 bases). The CDR3 is 14 amino acids. In germline, CDR1 is MGHRA, CDR2 YSYEKL. V dropped 0 bases and J dropped 4 bases, with 9 bases sitting between them. The CDR3 DNA sequence: TGCGCCAGCAGCCAAGAGGACAGACTCTATGGCTACACCTTC. It is translated as CASSQEDRLYGYTF.

The chain is built from TRBV28 and TRBJ1-2; TRBD1 aligns across 10 bases. CDR3 length: 16 residues. The V gene end was trimmed by 4 bases and the J gene end by 8 bases; junction bases not matched to a gene: 13. The germline V gene has CDR1 MDHEN and CDR2 SYDVKM. CDR3 in DNA: TGTGCCAGCAGTTCCCGGGGGACAGGGGATATCGGGGGCTACACCTTC. Protein sequence: CASSSRGTGDIGGYTF.

Only a few counts were recorded for this clone. The V call is TRBV7-2, the J call TRBJ2-5; D perhaps matches TRBD1 (5 bases). CDR1 is SGHTA and CDR2 is FQGNSA in the germline V gene. The CDR3 covers 16 residues. Trimming took off 5 bases at V and 13 bases at J, with 29 bases between the two ends. The CDR3 nucleotides are TGTGCCAGCAGCCAGGCCCCAGGGCGAGGCCTATCATCTAGGTACTTC. It is translated as CASSQAPGRGLSSRYF.

In DNA form, the CDR3 reads TGTGCCAGCAGTCTACGCGAAGACAGGGGAGCTTTCTTT. Its protein product is CASSLREDRGAFF. The chain combines TRBV27 with TRBJ1-1, with 8 bases lining up with TRBD1. Germline values: CDR1 MNHEY, CDR2 SMNVEV (reference sequence). The V gene end was trimmed by 5 bases and the J gene end by 10 bases; junction bases not matched to a gene: 9. The CDR3 loop spans 13 amino acids.

This chain connects TRBV10-3 to TRBJ1-5; D is unresolved. Germline V gene lookup returns CDR1 ENHRY and CDR2 SYGVKD. The CDR3 contains 15 residues. Trimming removed 2 bases at V and 6 bases at J, with 14 bases between. The CDR3 sequence: CAISEAQLLGQPQHF. In DNA form, the CDR3 reads TGTGCCATCAGTGAGGCACAGCTATTGGGTCAGCCCCAGCATTTT.

V is TRBV30 and J is TRBJ1-5; 7 nucleotides align to TRBD1. With 5 bases clipped from V and 1 base from J, the junction kept 14 bases outside the gene matches. The length of the CDR3 is 17 residues. The germline gives CDR1 GTSNPN, CDR2 SVGIG (reference sequence). The CDR3 nucleotides are TGTGCCTGGGAATCTACAGGGGTTTCGGTAAGCAATCAGCCCCAGCATTTT. Translated: CAWESTGVSVSNQPQHF.

The chain recombines TRBV6-6 with TRBJ1-4; D remains ambiguous. Trimming left V 0 bases short and J 6 bases short, with 8 bases between. Germline CDR1 reads MNHNY; CDR2 reads SVGAGI (reference sequence). The length of the CDR3 is 14 residues. The CDR3 region has the DNA TGTGCCAGCAGTTACTCGAATGAGGATGAAAAACTGTTTTTT. It translates to CASSYSNEDEKLFF.

The J gene is TRBJ1-5, the V gene TRBV7-9, with D possibly being TRBD1 (6 bases). This CDR3 comprises 12 residues. V dropped 7 bases and J dropped 4 bases, with 8 bases sitting between them. Germline V gene lookup returns CDR1 SEHNR and CDR2 FQNEAQ (reference sequence). The CDR3 sequence: CASTTGNQPQHF. CDR3 sequence (DNA): TGTGCCAGCACAACAGGGAATCAGCCCCAGCATTTT. Based on the CDR3 plus reference TRBV7-9 and TRBJ1-5, the full variable domain is DTGVSQNPRHKITKRGQNVTFRCDPISEHNRLYWYRQTLGQGPEFLTYFQNEAQLEKSRLLSDRFSAERPKGSFSTLEIQRTEQGDSAMYLCASTTGNQPQHFGDGTRLSIL.

V gene TRBV5-1 combines with J gene TRBJ1-6; perhaps TRBD1 as D (5 bases). Germline V gene data show CDR1 as SGHRS and CDR2 as YFSETQ. The CDR3 consists of 13 residues. Trimming cost V 0 bases and J 9 bases, with 7 bases left between them. The CDR3 reads CASSLDRGSPLHF. Written as DNA, the CDR3 is TGCGCCAGCAGCTTGGATAGGGGTTCACCCCTCCACTTT.

The chain couples TRBV5-1 to TRBJ2-7, with 7 bases matching TRBD1. This CDR3 region has 19 residues. The V segment lost 4 bases and the J segment 3 bases; nucleotides outside the gene matches: 22. Germline assignment: CDR1 SGHRS and CDR2 YFSETQ. CDR3 loop: CASSDDIRDSQGGVYEQYF. The CDR3, as DNA: TGCGCCAGCAGCGACGATATCCGGGACAGCCAAGGTGGGGTCTACGAGCAGTACTTC.

The chain uses TRBV19 and TRBJ2-2, with 9 bases fitting TRBD1. The CDR3 has 13 amino acids. V was clipped by 6 bases and J by 7 bases; unmatched bases: 3. Germline V gene sequence: CDR1 LNHDA, CDR2 SQIVND (reference sequence). This CDR3 reads CASSGQGIGELFF. CDR3 DNA: TGTGCCAGTAGCGGACAGGGGATCGGGGAGCTGTTTTTT.

Only one count was recorded for this clone. V usage is TRBV6-5 and J usage is TRBJ1-2, with D possibly matching TRBD1 (6 bases). This CDR3 region has 15 residues. V lost 5 bases, J lost 6 bases, and 19 bases lay in between. In germline, CDR1 is MNHEY, CDR2 SVGAGI. CDR3 loop: CASSPRGGRFDGYTF. CDR3 coding DNA: TGTGCCAGCAGTCCCCGCGGGGGGCGATTCGATGGCTACACCTTC.

The chain's CDR3 is CASRVPQGSWTEAFF. The CDR3 coding sequence is TGTGCCAGCAGGGTACCACAGGGGAGCTGGACTGAAGCTTTCTTT. The V and J genes are TRBV28 and TRBJ1-1, with TRBD1 matching 7 bases. The CDR3 is 15 amino acids. V trimming: 6 bases; J trimming: 5 bases; junction bases outside the gene matches: 12. Germline V gene sequence: CDR1 MDHEN, CDR2 SYDVKM.

The chain couples TRBV30 to TRBJ1-4, with TRBD1 identical over 7 bases. Per germline, CDR1 GTSNPN and CDR2 SVGIG (reference sequence). There are 12 residues in the CDR3. With 4 bases clipped from V and 5 bases from J, the junction kept 1 base outside the gene matches. The CDR3 sequence is CAWTGGNEKLFF. For the CDR3, the DNA is TGTGCCTGGACAGGGGGGAATGAAAAACTGTTTTTT. The whole variable domain, remainder taken from reference TRBV30 and TRBJ1-4, is SQTIHQWPATLVQPVGSPLSLECTVEGTSNPNLYWYRQAAGRGLQLLFYSVGIGQISSEVPQNLSASRPQDRQFILSSKKLLLSDSGFYLCAWTGGNEKLFFGSGTQLSVL.

The chain carries TRBV5-1 and TRBJ2-5; TRBD1 agrees at 8 bases. The CDR3 totals 16 residues. The ends lost 2 bases at V and 1 base at J; junction bases unmatched: 7. CDR1 and CDR2 (germline): SGHRS, YFSETQ. This CDR3 reads CASSFRGPPFQETQYF. The CDR3 DNA reads TGCGCCAGCAGCTTCAGGGGGCCACCCTTCCAAGAGACCCAGTACTTC.

The V and J genes are TRBV7-8 and TRBJ2-5, with TRBD2 identical over 12 bases. With 1 base clipped from V and 5 bases from J, the junction kept 5 bases outside the gene matches. The CDR3 has 16 amino acids. Germline values: CDR1 SGHVS, CDR2 FQNEAQ. DNA of the CDR3: TGTGCCAGCAGCTTAGTCCTGACTAGCGGGGGTGAGACCCAGTACTTC. It yields the protein CASSLVLTSGGETQYF.

This chain links TRBV6-5 with TRBJ2-7, with 10 bases identical to TRBD1. J gave up 0 bases and V 2 bases, and 1 base lay outside the gene matches. Germline V gene data show CDR1 as MNHEY and CDR2 as SVGAGI. The CDR3 has 15 residues. The CDR3 region has the DNA TGTGCCAGCAGTTACAGGGACAGGGGCTCCTACGAGCAGTACTTC. Translation gives CASSYRDRGSYEQYF.